The present TCR beta chain was sequenced within a study of beta chain features in type 1 diabetes. For the study at large: Taken together, all samples contributed some 98 million examined sorted cells. Study observations and caveats: Whether HLA type influences TCRB rearrangement remained unresolved here. People with Type 1 diabetes carried modestly yet significantly shorter TCRB CDR3s in all four CD4+ subsets. Sampled from patients, naive, central memory and Treg TCRB repertoires appeared more similar than those sampled from healthy donors.

The CDR3 has 14 residues. The germline V gene encodes CDR1 SQVTM and CDR2 ANQGSEA. Trimming left V 3 bases short and J 0 bases short, with 11 bases between. The investigators reverse transcribed all of the isolated RNA, so they sequenced expressed TCRB transcripts. Naive, central memory and regulatory T cell samples came to a mean of about 3.9 million reads. Sequencing used immunoSEQ multiplex PCR; TCRdb keeps in-frame clones, though not all of them. Here the sample spans about 640,000 clones, over 10% being singletons. In its sample, this clone was seen a few times. Its specificity is unknown. This chain connects TRBV29-1 to TRBJ1-2; a possible D gene is TRBD1 (6 bases). This sequence was found in a young man with type 1 diabetes. Sequencing was done on a sample of naive CD4+ T cells from blood. The CDR3 reads CSVDTGKTNYGYTF. CDR3 bases: TGCAGCGTTGACACAGGGAAAACTAACTATGGCTACACCTTC. The complete variable domain, with remaining parts taken from reference TRBV29-1 and TRBJ1-2, reads SAVISQKPSRDICQRGTSLTIQCQVDSQVTMMFWYRQQPGQSLTLIATANQGSEATYESGFVIDKFPISRPNLTFSTLTVSNMSPEDSSIYLCSVDTGKTNYGYTFGSGTRLTVV.